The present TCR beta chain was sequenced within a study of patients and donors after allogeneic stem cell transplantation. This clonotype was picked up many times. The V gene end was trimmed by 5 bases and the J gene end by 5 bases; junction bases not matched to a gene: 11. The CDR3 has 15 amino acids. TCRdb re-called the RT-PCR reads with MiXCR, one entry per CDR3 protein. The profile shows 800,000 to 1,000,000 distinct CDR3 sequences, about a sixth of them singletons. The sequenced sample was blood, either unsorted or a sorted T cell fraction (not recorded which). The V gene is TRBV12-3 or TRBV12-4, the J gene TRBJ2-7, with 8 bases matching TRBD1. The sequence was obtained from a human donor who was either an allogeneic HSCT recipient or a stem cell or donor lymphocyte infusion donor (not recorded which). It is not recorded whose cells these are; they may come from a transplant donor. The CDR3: CASSVTGGPPHEQYF. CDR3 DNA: TGTGCCAGCAGTGTTACAGGGGGACCCCCACACGAGCAGTACTTC.